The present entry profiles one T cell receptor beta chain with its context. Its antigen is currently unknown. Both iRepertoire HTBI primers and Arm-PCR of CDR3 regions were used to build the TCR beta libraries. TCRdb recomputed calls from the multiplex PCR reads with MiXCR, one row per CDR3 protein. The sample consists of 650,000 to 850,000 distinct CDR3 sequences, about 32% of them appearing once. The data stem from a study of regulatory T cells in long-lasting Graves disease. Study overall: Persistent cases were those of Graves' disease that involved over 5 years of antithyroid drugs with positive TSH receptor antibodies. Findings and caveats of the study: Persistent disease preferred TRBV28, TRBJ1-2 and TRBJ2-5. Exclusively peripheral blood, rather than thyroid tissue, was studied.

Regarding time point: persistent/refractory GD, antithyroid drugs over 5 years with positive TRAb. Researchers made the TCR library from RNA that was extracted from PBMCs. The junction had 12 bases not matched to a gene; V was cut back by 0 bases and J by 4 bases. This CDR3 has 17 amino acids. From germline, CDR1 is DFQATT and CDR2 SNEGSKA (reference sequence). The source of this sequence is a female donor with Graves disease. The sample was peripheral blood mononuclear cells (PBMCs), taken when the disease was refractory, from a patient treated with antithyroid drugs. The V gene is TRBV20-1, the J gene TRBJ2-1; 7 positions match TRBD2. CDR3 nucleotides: TGCAGTGCTAGAGATGCTTTTGGCGGGAGTCGATACAATGAGCAGTTCTTC. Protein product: CSARDAFGGSRYNEQFF.